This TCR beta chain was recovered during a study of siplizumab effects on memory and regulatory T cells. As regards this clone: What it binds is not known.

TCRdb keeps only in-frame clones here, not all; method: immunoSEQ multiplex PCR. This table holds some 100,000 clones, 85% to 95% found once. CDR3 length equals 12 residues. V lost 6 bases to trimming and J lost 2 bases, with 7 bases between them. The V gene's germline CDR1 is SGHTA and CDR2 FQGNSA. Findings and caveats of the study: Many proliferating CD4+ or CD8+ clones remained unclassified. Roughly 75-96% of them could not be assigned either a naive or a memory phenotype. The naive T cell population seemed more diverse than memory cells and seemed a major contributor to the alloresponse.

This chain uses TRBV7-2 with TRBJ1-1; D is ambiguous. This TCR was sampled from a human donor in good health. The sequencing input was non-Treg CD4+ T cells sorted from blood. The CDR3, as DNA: TGTGCCAGCAGTAGGGTCAACACTGAAGCTTTCTTT. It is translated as CASSRVNTEAFF.